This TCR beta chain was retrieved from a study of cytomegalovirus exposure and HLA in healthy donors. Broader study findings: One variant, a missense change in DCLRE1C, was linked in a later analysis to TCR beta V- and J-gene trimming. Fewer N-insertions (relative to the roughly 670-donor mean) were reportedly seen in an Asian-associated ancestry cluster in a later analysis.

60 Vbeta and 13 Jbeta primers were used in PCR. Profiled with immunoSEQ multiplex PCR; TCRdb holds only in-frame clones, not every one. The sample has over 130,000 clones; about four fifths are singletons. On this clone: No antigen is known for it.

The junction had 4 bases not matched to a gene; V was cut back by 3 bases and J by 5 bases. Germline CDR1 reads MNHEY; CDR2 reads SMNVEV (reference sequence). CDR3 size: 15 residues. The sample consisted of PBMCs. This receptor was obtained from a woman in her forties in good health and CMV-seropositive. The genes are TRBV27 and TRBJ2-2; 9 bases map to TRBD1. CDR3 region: CASSFDRGGTGELFF. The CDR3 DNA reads TGTGCCAGCAGTTTTGACAGGGGGGGAACCGGGGAGCTGTTTTTT.